The clone carrying this T cell receptor beta chain was counted only a few times. The antigen remains undetermined. The data stem from a study of cytomegalovirus exposure and HLA in healthy donors. Overall study results and limits: In a later analysis, across HLA loci, associated TCR counts were highest for DRB1, lowest for HLA-C.

The PCR ran on 60 Vbeta and 13 Jbeta primers. The method was immunoSEQ multiplex PCR; TCRdb's version includes in-frame clones alone and lacks a portion of them. The sample contains fewer than 100,000 clones, about 80% of which appear only once. Germline lookup yields CDR1 SGHTA and CDR2 FQGTGA. Trimming took 5 bases from V and 3 from J; bases not matched to a gene: 10. The CDR3 contains 17 residues. The sequenced sample consisted of PBMCs. The genes are TRBV7-3 and TRBJ2-1, with 10 bases matching TRBD1. This receptor was taken from a man aged 35-49 years in good health and CMV-seronegative. DNA for the CDR3: TGTGCCAGCAGCCAAATGGGACAGGGGAGTCTCTACAATGAGCAGTTCTTC. This translates into CASSQMGQGSLYNEQFF. Combining the CDR3 with reference TRBV7-3 and TRBJ2-1 gives the whole variable domain GAGVSQTPSNKVTEKGKYVELRCDPISGHTALYWYRQSLGQGPEFLIYFQGTGAADDSGLPNDRFFAVRPEGSVSTLKIQRTERGDSAVYLCASSQMGQGSLYNEQFFGPGTRLTVL.